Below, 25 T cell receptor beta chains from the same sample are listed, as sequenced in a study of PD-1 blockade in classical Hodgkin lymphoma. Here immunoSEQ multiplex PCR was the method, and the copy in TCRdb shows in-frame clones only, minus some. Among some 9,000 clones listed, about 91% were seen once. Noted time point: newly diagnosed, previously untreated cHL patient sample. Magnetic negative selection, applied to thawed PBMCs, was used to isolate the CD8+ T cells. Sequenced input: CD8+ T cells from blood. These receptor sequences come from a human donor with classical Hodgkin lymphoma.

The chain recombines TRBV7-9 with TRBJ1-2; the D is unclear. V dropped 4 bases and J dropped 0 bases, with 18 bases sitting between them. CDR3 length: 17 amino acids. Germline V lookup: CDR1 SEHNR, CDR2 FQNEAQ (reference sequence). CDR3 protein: CASSSLQGLLTNYGYTF. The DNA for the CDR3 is TGTGCCAGCAGCTCCCTGCAAGGACTCCTAACTAACTATGGCTACACCTTC.

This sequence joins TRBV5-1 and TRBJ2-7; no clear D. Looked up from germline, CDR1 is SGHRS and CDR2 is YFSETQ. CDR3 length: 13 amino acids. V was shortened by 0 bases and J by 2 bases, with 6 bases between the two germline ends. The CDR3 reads CASSLDTTYEQYF. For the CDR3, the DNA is TGCGCCAGCAGCTTGGACACCACCTACGAGCAGTACTTC. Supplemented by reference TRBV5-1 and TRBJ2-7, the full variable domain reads KAGVTQTPRYLIKTRGQQVTLSCSPISGHRSVSWYQQTPGQGLQFLFEYFSETQRNKGNFPGRFSGRQFSNSRSEMNVSTLELGDSALYLCASSLDTTYEQYFGPGTRLTVT.

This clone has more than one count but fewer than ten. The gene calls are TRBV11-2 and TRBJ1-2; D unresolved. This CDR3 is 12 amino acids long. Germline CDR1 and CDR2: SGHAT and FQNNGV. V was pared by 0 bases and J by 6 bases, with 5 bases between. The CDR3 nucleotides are TGTGCCAGCAGCTTAGACGGTGATGGCTACACCTTC. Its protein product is CASSLDGDGYTF.

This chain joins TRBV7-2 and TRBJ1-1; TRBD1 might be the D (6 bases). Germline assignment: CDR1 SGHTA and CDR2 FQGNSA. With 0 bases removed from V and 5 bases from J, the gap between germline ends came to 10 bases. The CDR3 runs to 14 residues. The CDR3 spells CASSLARGGTEAFF. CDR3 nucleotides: TGTGCCAGCAGCTTAGCTAGGGGGGGGACTGAAGCTTTCTTT.

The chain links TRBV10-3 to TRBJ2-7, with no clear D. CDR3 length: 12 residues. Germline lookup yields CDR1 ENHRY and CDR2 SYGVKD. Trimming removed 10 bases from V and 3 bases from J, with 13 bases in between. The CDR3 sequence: CATGSAYYEQYF. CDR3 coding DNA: TGTGCCACCGGGTCGGCTTACTACGAGCAGTACTTC.

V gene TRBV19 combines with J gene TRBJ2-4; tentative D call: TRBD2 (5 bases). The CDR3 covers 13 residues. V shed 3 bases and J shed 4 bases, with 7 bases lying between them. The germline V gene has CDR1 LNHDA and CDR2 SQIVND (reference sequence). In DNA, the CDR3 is TGTGCCAGTAGTATGCCGGGGAAAAACATTCAGTACTTC. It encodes CASSMPGKNIQYF.

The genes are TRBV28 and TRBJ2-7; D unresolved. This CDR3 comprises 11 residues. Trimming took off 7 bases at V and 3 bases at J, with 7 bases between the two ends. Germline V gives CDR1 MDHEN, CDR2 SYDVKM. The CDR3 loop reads CASTEDYEQYF. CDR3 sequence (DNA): TGTGCCAGCACAGAGGACTACGAGCAGTACTTC.

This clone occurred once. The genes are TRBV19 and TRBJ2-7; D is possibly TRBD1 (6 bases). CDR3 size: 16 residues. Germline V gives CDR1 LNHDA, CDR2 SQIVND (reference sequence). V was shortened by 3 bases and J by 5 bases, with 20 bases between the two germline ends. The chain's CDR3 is CASSMGPQGIRDEQYF. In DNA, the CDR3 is TGTGCCAGTAGTATGGGACCACAGGGCATTAGGGACGAGCAGTACTTC.

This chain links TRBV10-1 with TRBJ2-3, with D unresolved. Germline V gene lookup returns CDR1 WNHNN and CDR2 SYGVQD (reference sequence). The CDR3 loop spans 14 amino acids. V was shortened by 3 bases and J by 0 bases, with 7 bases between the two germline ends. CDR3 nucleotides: TGCGCCAGCAGTGACAGCGCTAGCACAGATACGCAGTATTTT. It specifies CASSDSASTDTQYF.

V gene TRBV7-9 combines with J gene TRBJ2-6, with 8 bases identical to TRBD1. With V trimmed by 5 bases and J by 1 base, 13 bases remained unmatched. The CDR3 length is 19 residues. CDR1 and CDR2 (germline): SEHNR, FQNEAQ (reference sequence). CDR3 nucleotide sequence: TGTGCCAGCAGCGAAACCTTACAGGGGGTAGGGTCTGGGGCCAACGTCCTGACTTTC. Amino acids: CASSETLQGVGSGANVLTF.

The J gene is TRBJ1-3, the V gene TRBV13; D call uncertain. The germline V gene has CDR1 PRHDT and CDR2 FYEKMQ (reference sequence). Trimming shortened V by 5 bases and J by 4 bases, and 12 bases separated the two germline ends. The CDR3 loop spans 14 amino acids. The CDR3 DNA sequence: TGTGCCAGCAGCCAAGGAGGGCTGGGAAACACCATATATTTT. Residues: CASSQGGLGNTIYF.

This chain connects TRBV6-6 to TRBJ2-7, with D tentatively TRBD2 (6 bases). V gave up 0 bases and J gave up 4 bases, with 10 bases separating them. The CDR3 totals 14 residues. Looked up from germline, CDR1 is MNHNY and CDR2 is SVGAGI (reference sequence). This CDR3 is CASSYSTRIYEQYF. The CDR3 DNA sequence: TGTGCCAGCAGTTACTCGACTAGGATTTACGAGCAGTACTTC.

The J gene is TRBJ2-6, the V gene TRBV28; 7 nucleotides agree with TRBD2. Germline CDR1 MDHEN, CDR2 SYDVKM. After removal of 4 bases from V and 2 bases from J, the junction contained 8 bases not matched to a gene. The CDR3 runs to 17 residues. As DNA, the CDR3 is TGTGCCAGCAGTTGGCCTAGCGGTCTGACTGGGGCCAACGTCCTGACTTTC. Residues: CASSWPSGLTGANVLTF.

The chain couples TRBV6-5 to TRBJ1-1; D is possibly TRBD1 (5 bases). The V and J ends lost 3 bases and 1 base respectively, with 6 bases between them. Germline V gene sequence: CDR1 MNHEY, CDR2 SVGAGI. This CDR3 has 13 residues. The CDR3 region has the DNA TGTGCCAGCAGTTATGGACAGAACACTGAAGCTTTCTTT. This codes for CASSYGQNTEAFF.

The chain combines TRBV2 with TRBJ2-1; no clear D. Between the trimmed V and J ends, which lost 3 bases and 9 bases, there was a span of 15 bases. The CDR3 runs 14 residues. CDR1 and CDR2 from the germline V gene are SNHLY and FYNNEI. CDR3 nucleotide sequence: TGTGCCAGCAGTGATTTATCTGTTTACGTTGAGCAGTTCTTC. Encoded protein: CASSDLSVYVEQFF.

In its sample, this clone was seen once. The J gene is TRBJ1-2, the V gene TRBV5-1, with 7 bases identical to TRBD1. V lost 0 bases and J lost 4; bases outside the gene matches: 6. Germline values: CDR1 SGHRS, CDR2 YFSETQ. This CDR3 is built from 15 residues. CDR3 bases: TGCGCCAGCAGCTTGGAAGGGACAGATCGCTATGGCTACACCTTC. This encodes CASSLEGTDRYGYTF.

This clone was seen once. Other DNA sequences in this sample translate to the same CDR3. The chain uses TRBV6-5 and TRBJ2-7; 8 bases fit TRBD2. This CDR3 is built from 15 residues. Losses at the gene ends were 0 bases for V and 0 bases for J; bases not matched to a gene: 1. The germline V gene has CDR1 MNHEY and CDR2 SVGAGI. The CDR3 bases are TGTGCCAGCAGTTACTCAAGCGGGAGCTCCTACGAGCAGTACTTC. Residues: CASSYSSGSSYEQYF.

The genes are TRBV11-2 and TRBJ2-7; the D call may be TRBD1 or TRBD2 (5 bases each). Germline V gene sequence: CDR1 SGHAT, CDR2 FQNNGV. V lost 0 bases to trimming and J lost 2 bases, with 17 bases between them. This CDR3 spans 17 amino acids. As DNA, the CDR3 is TGTGCCAGCAGCTTAGATCTGGGACGTAGGTCGGCCTACGAGCAGTACTTC. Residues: CASSLDLGRRSAYEQYF.

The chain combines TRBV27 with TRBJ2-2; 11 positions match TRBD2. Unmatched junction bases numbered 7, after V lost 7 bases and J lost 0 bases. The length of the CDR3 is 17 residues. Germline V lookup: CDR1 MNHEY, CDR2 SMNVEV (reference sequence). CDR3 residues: CASTPGLAAANTGELFF. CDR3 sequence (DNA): TGTGCCAGCACCCCGGGACTAGCGGCCGCGAACACCGGGGAGCTGTTTTTT.

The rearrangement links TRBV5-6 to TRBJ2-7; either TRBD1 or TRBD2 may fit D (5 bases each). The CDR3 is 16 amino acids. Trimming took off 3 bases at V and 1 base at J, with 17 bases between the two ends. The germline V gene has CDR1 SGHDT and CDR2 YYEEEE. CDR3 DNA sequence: TGTGCCAGCAGCTCTATGAGGGACGTAGGGTCCTACGAGCAGTACTTC. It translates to CASSSMRDVGSYEQYF.

The CDR3 loop is CASSQAVIRGTEAFF. CDR3 in DNA: TGCGCCAGCAGCCAGGCTGTAATTAGGGGCACTGAAGCTTTCTTT. This chain links TRBV4-1 with TRBJ1-1; D perhaps matches TRBD1 (5 bases). Germline V lookup: CDR1 MGHRA, CDR2 YSYEKL. The CDR3 totals 15 residues. The germline V and J ends were trimmed by 3 bases and 4 bases, with 15 bases remaining between them.

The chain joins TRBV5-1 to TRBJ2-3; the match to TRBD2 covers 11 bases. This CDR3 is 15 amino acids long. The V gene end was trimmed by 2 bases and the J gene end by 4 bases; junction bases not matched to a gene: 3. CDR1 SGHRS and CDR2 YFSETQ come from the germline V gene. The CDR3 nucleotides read TGCGCCAGCAGCTTAACTAGCGGGAGAGCAGATACGCAGTATTTT. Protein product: CASSLTSGRADTQYF.

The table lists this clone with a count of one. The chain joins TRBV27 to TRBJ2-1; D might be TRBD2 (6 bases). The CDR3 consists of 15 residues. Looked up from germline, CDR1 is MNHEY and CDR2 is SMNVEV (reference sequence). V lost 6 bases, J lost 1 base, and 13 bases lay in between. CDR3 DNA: TGTGCCAGCAGCTATTTGGGGGGTTCCTACAATGAGCAGTTCTTC. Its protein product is CASSYLGGSYNEQFF.

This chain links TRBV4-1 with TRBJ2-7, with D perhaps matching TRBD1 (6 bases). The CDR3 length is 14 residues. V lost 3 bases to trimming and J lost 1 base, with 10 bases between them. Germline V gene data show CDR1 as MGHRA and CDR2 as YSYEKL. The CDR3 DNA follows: TGCGCCAGCAGCCAGGGGGCGCGGTCCTACGAGCAGTACTTC. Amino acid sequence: CASSQGARSYEQYF.

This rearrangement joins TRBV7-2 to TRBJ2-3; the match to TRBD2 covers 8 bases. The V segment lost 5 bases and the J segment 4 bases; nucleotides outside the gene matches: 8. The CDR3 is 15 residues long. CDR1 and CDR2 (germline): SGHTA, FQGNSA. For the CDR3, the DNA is TGTGCCAGCAGCCCTGGGACTAGTGCGGCAGATACGCAGTATTTT. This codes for CASSPGTSAADTQYF.